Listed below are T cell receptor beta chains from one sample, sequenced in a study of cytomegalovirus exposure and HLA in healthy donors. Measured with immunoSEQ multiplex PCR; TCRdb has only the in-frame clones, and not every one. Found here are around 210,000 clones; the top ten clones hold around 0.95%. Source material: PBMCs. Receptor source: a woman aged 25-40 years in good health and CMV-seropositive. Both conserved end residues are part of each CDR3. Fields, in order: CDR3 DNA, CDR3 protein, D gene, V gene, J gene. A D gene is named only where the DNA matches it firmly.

TGTGCCGGCGTAGGCGGGTACAATGAGCAGTTCTTC	CAGVGGYNEQFF	NA	TRBV2	TRBJ2-1
TGTGCCAGCACCCGACAGGGTGCCGGTTCCTACGAGCAGTACTTC	CASTRQGAGSYEQYF	TRBD1	TRBV27	TRBJ2-7
TGTGCCAGCAGCTTAGAGGGTACTATCTCGGAAAAACTGTTTTTT	CASSLEGTISEKLFF	NA	TRBV11-2	TRBJ1-4
TGTGCCAGCCGGGGGGGGGAGAACACTGAAGCTTTCTTT	CASRGGENTEAFF	NA	TRBV2	TRBJ1-1
TGTGCCACCAGCAGAGAAGGGGTTTCGGGACAATATGGCTACACCTTC	CATSREGVSGQYGYTF	NA	TRBV15	TRBJ1-2
TGTGCCAGCAGGGTGTACGGACAGGGAGAAACTGAAGCTTTCTTT	CASRVYGQGETEAFF	TRBD1	TRBV2	TRBJ1-1
TGTGCCAGCAGTCCACAGGGCTTCCATCCCCTCTATGGCTACACCTTC	CASSPQGFHPLYGYTF	NA	TRBV27	TRBJ1-2
TGTGCCACCAGCAGAGATCCAGGGACTGGGGCCAACGTCCTGACTTTC	CATSRDPGTGANVLTF	NA	TRBV15	TRBJ2-6
TGTGCCAGCAGCTATAGCGGAGAGCAGTTCTTC	CASSYSGEQFF	NA	TRBV2	TRBJ2-1
TGTGCCATCAGTCCCTGGGTGGGACAGGGGGAGAGTGAGCAGTTCTTC	CAISPWVGQGESEQFF	TRBD1	TRBV10-3	TRBJ2-1
TGTGCCAGCAGTTTTTCCCCTAGTGGTGAGCAGTTCTTC	CASSFSPSGEQFF	NA	TRBV27	TRBJ2-1
TGTGCCAGCAAGCCGAGGGAGACCCAGTACTTC	CASKPRETQYF	NA	TRBV5-4	TRBJ2-5
TGTGCCAGCAGTTACTCGACAGCGTCCTATGGCTACACCTTC	CASSYSTASYGYTF	NA	TRBV6-6	TRBJ1-2
TGCAGCGTTGAGGTCGGGAGAGGAGATACGCAGTATTTT	CSVEVGRGDTQYF	NA	TRBV29-1	TRBJ2-3
TGTGCCAGCAGTTTAGCCGCAACAGGAGAGACCCAGTACTTC	CASSLAATGETQYF	NA	TRBV28	TRBJ2-5
TGTGCCAGCAGCCTACACTCCGGGGGGGAGCTGTTTTTT	CASSLHSGGELFF	NA	TRBV7-6	TRBJ2-2